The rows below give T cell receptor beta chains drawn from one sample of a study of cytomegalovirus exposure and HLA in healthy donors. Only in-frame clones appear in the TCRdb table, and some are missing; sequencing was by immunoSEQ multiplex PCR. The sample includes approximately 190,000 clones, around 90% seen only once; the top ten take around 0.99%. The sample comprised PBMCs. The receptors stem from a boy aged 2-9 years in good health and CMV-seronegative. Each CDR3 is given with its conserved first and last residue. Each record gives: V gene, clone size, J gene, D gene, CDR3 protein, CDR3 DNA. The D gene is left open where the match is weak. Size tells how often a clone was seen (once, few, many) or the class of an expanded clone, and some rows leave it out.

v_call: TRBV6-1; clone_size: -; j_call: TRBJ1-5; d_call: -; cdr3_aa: CASSGQINQPQHF; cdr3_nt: TGTGCCAGCAGTGGCCAGATCAATCAGCCCCAGCATTTT
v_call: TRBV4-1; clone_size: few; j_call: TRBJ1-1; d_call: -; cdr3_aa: CASSQDREGEAFF; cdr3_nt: TGCGCCAGCAGCCAAGATCGCGAGGGTGAAGCTTTCTTT
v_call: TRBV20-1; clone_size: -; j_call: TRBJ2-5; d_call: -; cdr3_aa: CSVGQEETQYF; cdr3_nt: TGCAGTGTAGGACAAGAAGAGACCCAGTACTTC
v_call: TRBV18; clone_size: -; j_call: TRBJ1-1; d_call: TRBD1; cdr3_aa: CASSPGTGRLNTEAFF; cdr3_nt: TGTGCCAGCTCACCGGGGACAGGGCGACTGAACACTGAAGCTTTCTTT
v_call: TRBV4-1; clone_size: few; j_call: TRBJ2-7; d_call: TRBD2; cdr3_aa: CASSPPALAGVAYEQYF; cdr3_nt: TGCGCCAGCAGCCCTCCAGCCTTAGCGGGAGTCGCCTACGAGCAGTACTTC
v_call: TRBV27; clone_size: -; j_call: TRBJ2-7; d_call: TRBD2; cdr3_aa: CASSKTSGRPHEQYF; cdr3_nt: TGTGCCAGCAGCAAAACTAGCGGGAGACCCCACGAGCAGTACTTC
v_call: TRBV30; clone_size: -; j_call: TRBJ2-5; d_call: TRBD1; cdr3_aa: CAWGQVGGETQYF; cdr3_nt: TGTGCCTGGGGACAGGTGGGTGGGGAGACCCAGTACTTC
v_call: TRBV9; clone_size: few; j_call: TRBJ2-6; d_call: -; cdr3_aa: CASSVSLSGANVLTF; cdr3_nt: TGTGCCAGCAGCGTTTCTCTCTCTGGGGCCAACGTCCTGACTTTC
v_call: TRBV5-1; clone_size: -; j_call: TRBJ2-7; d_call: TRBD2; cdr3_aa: CASSLALGGRVDEQYF; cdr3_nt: TGCGCCAGCAGCTTGGCCTTAGGCGGGAGAGTCGACGAGCAGTACTTC
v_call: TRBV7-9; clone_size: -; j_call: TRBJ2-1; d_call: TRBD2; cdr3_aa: CASSREREFNEQFF; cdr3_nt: TGTGCCAGCAGCCGTGAGCGGGAGTTCAATGAGCAGTTCTTC
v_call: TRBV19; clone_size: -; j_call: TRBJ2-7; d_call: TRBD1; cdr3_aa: CASNLGQGEQYF; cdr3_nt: TGTGCCAGTAATCTCGGACAGGGCGAGCAGTACTTC
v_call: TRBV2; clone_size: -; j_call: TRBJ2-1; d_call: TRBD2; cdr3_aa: CARRGGLRASGTHNEQFF; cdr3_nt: TGTGCCAGAAGGGGGGGACTACGGGCTAGCGGGACCCACAATGAGCAGTTCTTC
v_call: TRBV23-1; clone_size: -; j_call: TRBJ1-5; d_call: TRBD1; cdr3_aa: CASSQPDRAENQPQHF; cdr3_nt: TGCGCCAGCAGTCAGCCGGACAGGGCGGAGAATCAGCCCCAGCATTTT
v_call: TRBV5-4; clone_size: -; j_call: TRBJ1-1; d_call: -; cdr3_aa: CASSLGGRDTEAFF; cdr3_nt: TGTGCCAGCAGCTTGGGTGGGCGGGACACTGAAGCTTTCTTT
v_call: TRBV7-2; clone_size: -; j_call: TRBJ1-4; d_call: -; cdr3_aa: CASSLQATTNEKLFF; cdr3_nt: TGTGCCAGCAGTTTACAGGCCACAACTAATGAAAAACTGTTTTTT
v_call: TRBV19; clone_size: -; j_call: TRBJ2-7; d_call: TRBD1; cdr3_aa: CASSIGGTGSEQYF; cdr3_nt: TGTGCCAGTAGTATAGGAGGGACAGGGTCCGAGCAGTACTTC
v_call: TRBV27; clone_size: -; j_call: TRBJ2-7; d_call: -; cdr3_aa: CASSRQAEYEQYF; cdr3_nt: TGTGCCAGCAGTCGACAGGCGGAATACGAGCAGTACTTC
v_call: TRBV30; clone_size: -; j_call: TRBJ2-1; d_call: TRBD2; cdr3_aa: CAWSRGGPNNEQFF; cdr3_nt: TGTGCCTGGAGTCGGGGGGGGCCAAACAATGAGCAGTTCTTC
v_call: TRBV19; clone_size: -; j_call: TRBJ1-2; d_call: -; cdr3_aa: CATTLGANYGYTF; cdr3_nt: TGTGCCACCACTTTAGGGGCTAACTATGGCTACACCTTC
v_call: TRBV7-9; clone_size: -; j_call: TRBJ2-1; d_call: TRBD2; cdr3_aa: CASIRSGGPYNEQFF; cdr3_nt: TGTGCCAGCATCCGTAGCGGGGGGCCTTACAATGAGCAGTTCTTC
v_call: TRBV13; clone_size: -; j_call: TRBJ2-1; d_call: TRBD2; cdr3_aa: CASKGLAEGSSYNEQFF; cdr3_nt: TGTGCCAGTAAGGGACTAGCGGAGGGGAGCTCCTACAATGAGCAGTTCTTC
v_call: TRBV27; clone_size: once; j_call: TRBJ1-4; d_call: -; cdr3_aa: CASSAREGRWEKLFF; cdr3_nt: TGTGCCAGCAGTGCTCGGGAGGGAAGGTGGGAAAAACTGTTTTTT
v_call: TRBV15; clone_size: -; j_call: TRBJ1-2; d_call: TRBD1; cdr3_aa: CATSRDQGANYGYTF; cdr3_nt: TGTGCCACCAGCAGAGATCAGGGGGCTAACTATGGCTACACCTTC
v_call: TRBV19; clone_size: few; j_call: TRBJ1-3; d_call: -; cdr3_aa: CASSPRTDLSGNTIYF; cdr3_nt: TGTGCCAGTAGTCCGCGGACAGACCTCTCTGGAAACACCATATATTTT
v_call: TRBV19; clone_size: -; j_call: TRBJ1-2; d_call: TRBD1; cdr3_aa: CASRRKPPGQGAQGYGYTF; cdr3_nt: TGTGCCAGTCGCCGGAAACCCCCGGGACAGGGGGCACAGGGCTATGGCTACACCTTC
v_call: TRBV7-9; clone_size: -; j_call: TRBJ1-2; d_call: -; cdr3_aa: CSSSRTPEGYTF; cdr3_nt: TGTTCCAGCAGCCGTACTCCTGAAGGCTACACCTTC
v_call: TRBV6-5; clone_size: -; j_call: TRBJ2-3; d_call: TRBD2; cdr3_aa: CASSGLAGNTDTQYF; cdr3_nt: TGTGCCAGCAGTGGACTAGCCGGTAATACAGATACGCAGTATTTT
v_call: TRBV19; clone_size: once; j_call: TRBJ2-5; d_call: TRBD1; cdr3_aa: CASSIEGQDGLAQYF; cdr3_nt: TGTGCCAGTAGTATAGAGGGACAGGACGGGTTGGCCCAGTACTTC
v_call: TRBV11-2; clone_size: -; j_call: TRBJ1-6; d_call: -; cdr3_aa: CASSLGGVNSPLHF; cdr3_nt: TGTGCCAGCAGCTTAGGGGGAGTGAATTCACCCCTCCACTTT
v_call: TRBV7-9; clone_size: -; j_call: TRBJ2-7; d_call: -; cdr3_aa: CASSLEGLPYEQYF; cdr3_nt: TGTGCCAGCAGCTTAGAGGGGTTACCCTACGAGCAGTACTTC
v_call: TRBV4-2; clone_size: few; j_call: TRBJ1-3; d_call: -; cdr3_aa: CASSQEGTRLSGNTIYF; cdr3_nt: TGTGCCAGCAGCCAAGAAGGCACCCGACTCTCTGGAAACACCATATATTTT
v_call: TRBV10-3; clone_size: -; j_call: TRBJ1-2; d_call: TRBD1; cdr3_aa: CAISAGQGYGYTF; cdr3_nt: TGTGCCATCAGTGCGGGACAGGGGTATGGCTACACCTTC
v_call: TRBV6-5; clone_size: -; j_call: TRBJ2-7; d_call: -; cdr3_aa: CASSWEQRTDEQYF; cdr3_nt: TGTGCCAGCAGTTGGGAACAGCGGACCGACGAGCAGTACTTC
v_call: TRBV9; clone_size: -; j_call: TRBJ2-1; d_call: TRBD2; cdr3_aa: CASSPRTSGRYNEQFF; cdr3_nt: TGTGCCAGCAGCCCCAGGACTAGCGGGAGGTACAATGAGCAGTTCTTC
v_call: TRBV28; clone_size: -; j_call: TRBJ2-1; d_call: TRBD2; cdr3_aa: CASSASPSGNEQFF; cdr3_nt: TGTGCCAGCAGTGCCTCCCCTAGCGGCAATGAGCAGTTCTTC
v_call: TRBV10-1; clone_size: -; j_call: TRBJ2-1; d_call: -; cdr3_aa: CAIPYRNEQFF; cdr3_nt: TGCGCCATACCGTATCGGAATGAGCAGTTCTTC
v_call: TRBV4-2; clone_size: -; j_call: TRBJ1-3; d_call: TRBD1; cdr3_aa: CASSQGQGAGNTIYF; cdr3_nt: TGTGCCAGCAGCCAAGGACAGGGGGCGGGAAACACCATATATTTT
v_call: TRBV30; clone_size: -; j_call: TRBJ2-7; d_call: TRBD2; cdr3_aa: CAWKGLGREQYF; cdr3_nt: TGTGCCTGGAAGGGACTAGGGCGCGAGCAGTACTTC
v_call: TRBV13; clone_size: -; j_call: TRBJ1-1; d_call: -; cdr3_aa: CASSVDGEGYTEAFF; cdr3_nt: TGTGCCAGCAGCGTAGATGGGGAGGGGTACACTGAAGCTTTCTTT
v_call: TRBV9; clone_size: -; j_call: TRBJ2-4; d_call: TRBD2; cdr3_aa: CASSVDAGGPRYF; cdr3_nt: TGTGCCAGCAGCGTAGACGCGGGAGGGCCTCGGTACTTC
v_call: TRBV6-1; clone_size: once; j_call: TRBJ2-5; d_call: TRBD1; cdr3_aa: CASSIGQGMETQYF; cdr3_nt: TGTGCCAGCAGTATCGGACAGGGGATGGAGACCCAGTACTTC
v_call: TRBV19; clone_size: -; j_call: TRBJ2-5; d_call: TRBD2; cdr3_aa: CASSKPGLAGGSETQYF; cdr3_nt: TGTGCCAGTAGTAAGCCGGGACTAGCGGGAGGGTCGGAGACCCAGTACTTC
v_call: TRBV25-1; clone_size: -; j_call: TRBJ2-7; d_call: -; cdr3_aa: CASSELPGFPPYEQYF; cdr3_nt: TGTGCCAGCAGTGAACTTCCAGGGTTCCCCCCCTACGAGCAGTACTTC
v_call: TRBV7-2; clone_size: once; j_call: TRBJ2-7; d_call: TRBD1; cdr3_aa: CASSLVGQGTYEQYF; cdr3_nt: TGTGCCAGCAGCTTAGTGGGACAGGGGACCTACGAGCAGTACTTC
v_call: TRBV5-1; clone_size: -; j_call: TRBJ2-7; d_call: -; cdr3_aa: CASSLKDTYEQYF; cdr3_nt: TGCGCCAGCAGCTTGAAGGACACCTACGAGCAGTACTTC
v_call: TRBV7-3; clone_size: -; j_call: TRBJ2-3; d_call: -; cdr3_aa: CASSLGPSGRTDTQYF; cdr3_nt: TGTGCCAGCAGCTTAGGGCCCAGCGGGCGCACAGATACGCAGTATTTT
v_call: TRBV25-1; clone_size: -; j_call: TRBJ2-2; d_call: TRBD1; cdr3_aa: CASSEPGTGSTGELFF; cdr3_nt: TGTGCCAGCAGTGAACCCGGGACAGGGAGCACCGGGGAGCTGTTTTTT
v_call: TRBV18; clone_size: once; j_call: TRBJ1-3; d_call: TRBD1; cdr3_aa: CASSQTTTGDAGNTIYF; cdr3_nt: TGTGCCAGCTCACAAACCACAACAGGGGACGCTGGAAACACCATATATTTT
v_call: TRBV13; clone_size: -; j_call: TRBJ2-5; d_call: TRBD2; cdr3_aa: CASSLKTSGETQYF; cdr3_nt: TGTGCCAGCAGCTTAAAGACTAGCGGAGAGACCCAGTACTTC
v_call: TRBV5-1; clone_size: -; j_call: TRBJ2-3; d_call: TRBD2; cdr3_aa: CASSRKLAAVSDTQYF; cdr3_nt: TGCGCCAGCAGCCGGAAACTAGCGGCCGTTTCGGATACGCAGTATTTT